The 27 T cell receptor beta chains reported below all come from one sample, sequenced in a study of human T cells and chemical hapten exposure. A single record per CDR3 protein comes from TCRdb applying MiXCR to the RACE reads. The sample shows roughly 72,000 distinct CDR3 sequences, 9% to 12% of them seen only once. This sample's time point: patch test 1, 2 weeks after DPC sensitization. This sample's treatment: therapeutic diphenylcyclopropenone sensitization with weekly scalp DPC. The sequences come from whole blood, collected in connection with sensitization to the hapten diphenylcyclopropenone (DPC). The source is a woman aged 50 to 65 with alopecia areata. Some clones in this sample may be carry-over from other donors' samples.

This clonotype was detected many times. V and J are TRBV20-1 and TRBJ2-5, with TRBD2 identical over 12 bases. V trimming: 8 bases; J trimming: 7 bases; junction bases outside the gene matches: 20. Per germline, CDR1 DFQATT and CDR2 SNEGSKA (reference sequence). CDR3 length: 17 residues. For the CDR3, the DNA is TGCAGTCACAAAGGTTTGACTAGCGGGAGCCGTTCCGGGACCCAGTACTTC. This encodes CSHKGLTSGSRSGTQYF.

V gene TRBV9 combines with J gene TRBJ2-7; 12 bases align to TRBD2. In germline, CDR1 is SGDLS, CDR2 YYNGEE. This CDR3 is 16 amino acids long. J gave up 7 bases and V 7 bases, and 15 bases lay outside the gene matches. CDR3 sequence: CASGTSGYIPTEEQYF. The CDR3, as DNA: TGTGCCAGCGGGACTAGCGGGTACATCCCTACTGAAGAGCAGTACTTC. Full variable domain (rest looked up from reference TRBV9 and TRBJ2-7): DSGVTQTPKHLITATGQRVTLRCSPRSGDLSVYWYQQSLDQGLQFLIQYYNGEERAKGNILERFSAQQFPDLHSELNLSSLELGDSALYFCASGTSGYIPTEEQYFGPGTRLTVT.

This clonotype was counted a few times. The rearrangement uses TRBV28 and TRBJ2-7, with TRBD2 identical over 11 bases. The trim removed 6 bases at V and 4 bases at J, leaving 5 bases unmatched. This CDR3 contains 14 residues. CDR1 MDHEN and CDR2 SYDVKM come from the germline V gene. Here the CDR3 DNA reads TGTGCCAGCAGATTAGCGGGGGGGCCGTACGAGCAGTACTTC. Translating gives CASRLAGGPYEQYF. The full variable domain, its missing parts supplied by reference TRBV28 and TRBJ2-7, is DVKVTQSSRYLVKRTGEKVFLECVQDMDHENMFWYRQDPGLGLRLIYFSYDVKMKEKGDIPEGYSVSREKKERFSLILESASTNQTSMYLCASRLAGGPYEQYFGPGTRLTVT.

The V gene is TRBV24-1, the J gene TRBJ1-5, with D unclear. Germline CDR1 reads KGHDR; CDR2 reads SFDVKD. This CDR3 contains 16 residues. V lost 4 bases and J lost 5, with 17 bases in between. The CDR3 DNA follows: TGTGCCACCAGTGACTCCCCCCGAAGCCAACATCAGCCCCAGCATTTT. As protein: CATSDSPRSQHQPQHF.

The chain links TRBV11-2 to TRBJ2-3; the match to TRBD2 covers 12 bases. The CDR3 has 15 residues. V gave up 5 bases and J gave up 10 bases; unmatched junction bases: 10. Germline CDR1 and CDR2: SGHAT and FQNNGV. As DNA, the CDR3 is TGTGCCAGCAGCGCGGGACTAGCGGGCTCCCCCGCGCAGTATTTT. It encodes CASSAGLAGSPAQYF.

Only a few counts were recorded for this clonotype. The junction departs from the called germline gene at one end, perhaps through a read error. The CDR3 DNA is TGTGCCAGCAGTTTAGCGCTACTAGCGGTCAGACGTTTC. Protein product: CASSLALLAVRRF. The genes are TRBV12-3 or TRBV12-4 and TRBJ2-1, with 8 bases lining up with TRBD2. CDR3 size: 13 residues.

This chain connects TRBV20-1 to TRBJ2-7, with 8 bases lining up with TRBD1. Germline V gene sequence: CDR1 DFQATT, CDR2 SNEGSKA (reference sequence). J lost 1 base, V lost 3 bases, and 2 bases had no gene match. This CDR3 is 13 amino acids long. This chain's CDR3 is CSARDRESYEQYF. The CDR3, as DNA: TGCAGTGCTAGGGACAGGGAGTCCTACGAGCAGTACTTC.

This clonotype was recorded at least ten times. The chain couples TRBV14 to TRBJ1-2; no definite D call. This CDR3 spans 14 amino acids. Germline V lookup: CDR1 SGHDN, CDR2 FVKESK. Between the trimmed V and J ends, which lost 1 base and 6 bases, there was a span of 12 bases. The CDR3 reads CASSQVNRLDGYTF. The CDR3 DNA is TGTGCCAGCAGCCAAGTAAACAGACTCGATGGCTACACCTTC.

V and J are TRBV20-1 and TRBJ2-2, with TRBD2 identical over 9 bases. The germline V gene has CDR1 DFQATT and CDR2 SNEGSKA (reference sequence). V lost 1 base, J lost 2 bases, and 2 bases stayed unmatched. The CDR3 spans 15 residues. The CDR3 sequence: CSARGTSANTGELFF. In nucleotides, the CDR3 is TGCAGTGCTAGAGGGACTAGCGCAAACACCGGGGAGCTGTTTTTT.

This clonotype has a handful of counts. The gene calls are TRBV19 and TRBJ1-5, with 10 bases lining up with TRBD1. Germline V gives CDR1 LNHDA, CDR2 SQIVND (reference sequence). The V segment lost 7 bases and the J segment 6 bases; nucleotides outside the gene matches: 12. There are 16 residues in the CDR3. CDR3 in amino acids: CASTSVATGGGQPQHF. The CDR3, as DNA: TGTGCCAGTACCTCAGTTGCGACAGGGGGCGGTCAGCCCCAGCATTTT.

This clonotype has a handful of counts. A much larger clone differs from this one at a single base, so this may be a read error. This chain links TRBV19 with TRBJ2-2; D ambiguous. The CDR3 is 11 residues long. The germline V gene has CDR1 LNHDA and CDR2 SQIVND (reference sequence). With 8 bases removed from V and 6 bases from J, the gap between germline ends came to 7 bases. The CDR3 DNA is TGTGCCAGTGAAATTTCCGGGGAGCTGTTTTTT. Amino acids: CASEISGELFF.

In DNA, the CDR3 is TGCAGTGCTCCTCGGGGTAGCGGGAGGGTTACCTACAATGAGCAGTTCTTC. Translating it yields CSAPRGSGRVTYNEQFF. This sequence joins TRBV20-1 and TRBJ2-1; 11 bases fit TRBD2. Per germline, CDR1 DFQATT and CDR2 SNEGSKA (reference sequence). CDR3 length: 17 residues. Germline trimming cut 5 bases from V and 2 bases from J; bases unmatched to any gene: 11.

CDR3: CASSAVWNIQYF. CDR3 DNA: TGTGCCAGTAGTGCGGTCTGGAACATTCAGTACTTC. The chain has TRBV19 and TRBJ2-4; D not resolved. V lost 5 bases and J 7 bases, leaving 9 bases between the germline ends. The CDR3 is 12 residues long. Germline-derived CDR1 and CDR2 are LNHDA and SQIVND (reference sequence).

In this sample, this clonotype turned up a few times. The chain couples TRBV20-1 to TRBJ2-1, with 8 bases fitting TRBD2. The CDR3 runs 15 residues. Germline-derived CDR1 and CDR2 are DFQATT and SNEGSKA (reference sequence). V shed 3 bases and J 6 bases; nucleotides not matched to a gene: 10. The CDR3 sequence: CSARGPPGRGNEQFF. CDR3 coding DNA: TGCAGTGCTAGGGGTCCTCCCGGGAGGGGCAATGAGCAGTTCTTC.

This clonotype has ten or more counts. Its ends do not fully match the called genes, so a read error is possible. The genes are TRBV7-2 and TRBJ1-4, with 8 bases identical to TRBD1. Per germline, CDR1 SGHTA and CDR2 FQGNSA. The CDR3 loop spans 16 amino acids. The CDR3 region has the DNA TGTGCCAGCAGCCTAGCAGGGGGCCCTACTAATGAAAAACTGTTTTTT. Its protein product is CASSLAGGPTNEKLFF. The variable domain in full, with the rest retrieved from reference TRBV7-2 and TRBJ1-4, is GAGVSQSPSNKVTEKGKDVELRCDPISGHTALYWYRQSLGQGLEFLIYFQGNSAPDKSGLPSDRFSAERTGGSVSTLTIQRTQQEDSAVYLCASSLAGGPTNEKLFFGSGTQLSVL.

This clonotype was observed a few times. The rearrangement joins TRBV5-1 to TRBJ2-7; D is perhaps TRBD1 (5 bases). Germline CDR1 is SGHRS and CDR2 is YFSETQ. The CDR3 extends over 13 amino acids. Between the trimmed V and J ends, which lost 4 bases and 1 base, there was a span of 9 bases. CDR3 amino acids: CASSATVSYEQYF. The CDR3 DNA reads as TGCGCCAGCAGCGCGACAGTATCCTACGAGCAGTACTTC.

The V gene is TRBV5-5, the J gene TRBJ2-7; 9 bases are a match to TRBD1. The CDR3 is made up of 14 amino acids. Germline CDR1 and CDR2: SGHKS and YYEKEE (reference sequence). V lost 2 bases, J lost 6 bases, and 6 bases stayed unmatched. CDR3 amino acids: CASSFPGQGSEQYF. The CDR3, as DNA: TGTGCCAGCAGCTTTCCGGGACAGGGATCCGAGCAGTACTTC.

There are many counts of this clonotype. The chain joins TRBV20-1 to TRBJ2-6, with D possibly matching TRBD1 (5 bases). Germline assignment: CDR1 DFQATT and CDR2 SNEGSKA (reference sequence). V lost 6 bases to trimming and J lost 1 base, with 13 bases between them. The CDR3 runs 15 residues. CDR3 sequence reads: CSAVGLLSGANVLTF. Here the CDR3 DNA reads TGCAGTGCGGTGGGGCTCCTATCTGGGGCCAACGTCCTGACTTTC.

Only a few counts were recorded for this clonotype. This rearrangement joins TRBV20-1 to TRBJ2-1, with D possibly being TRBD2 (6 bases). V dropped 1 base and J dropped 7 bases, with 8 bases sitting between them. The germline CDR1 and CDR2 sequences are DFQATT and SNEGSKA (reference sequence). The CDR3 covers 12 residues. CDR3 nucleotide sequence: TGCAGTGCTAGAGGGGACTCTAATGAGCAGTTCTTC. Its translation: CSARGDSNEQFF.

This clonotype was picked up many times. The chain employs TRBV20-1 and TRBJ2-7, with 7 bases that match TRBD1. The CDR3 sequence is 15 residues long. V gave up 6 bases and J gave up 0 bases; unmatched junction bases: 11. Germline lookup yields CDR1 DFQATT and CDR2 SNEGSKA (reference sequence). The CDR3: CSASPRQGTSYEQYF. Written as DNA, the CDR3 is TGCAGTGCCTCCCCCCGACAGGGAACCTCCTACGAGCAGTACTTC.

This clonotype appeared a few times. This CDR3 is CSVQDRGIGYTF. As DNA, the CDR3 is TGCAGCGTCCAGGACAGGGGGATAGGCTACACCTTC. The chain links TRBV29-1 to TRBJ1-2; TRBD1 agrees at 10 bases. The V gene end was trimmed by 6 bases and the J gene end by 8 bases; junction bases not matched to a gene: 6. Looked up from germline, CDR1 is SQVTM and CDR2 is ANQGSEA. This CDR3 has 12 amino acids. The full variable domain, completed using reference TRBV29-1 and TRBJ1-2, is SAVISQKPSRDICQRGTSLTIQCQVDSQVTMMFWYRQQPGQSLTLIATANQGSEATYESGFVIDKFPISRPNLTFSTLTVSNMSPEDSSIYLCSVQDRGIGYTFGSGTRLTVV.

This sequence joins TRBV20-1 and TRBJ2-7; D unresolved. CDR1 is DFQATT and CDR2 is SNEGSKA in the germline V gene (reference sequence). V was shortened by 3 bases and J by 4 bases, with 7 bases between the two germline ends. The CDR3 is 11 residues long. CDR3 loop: CSASGEYEQYF. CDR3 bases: TGCAGTGCTAGCGGAGAGTACGAGCAGTACTTC.

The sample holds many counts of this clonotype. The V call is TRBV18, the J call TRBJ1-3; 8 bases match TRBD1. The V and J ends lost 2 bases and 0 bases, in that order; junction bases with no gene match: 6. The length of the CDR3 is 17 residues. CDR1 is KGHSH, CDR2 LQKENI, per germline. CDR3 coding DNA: TGTGCCAGCTCACCAAGCTCAGGGGGCTCCTCTGGAAACACCATATATTTT. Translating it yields CASSPSSGGSSGNTIYF. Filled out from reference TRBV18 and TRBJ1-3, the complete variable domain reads NAGVMQNPRHLVRRRGQEARLRCSPMKGHSHVYWYRQLPEEGLKFMVYLQKENIIDESGMPKERFSAEFPKEGPSILRIQQVVRGDSAAYFCASSPSSGGSSGNTIYFGEGSWLTVV.

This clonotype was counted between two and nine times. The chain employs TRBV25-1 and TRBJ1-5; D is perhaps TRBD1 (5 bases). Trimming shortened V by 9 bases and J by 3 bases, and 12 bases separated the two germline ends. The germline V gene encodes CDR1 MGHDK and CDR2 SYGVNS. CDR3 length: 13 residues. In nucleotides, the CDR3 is TGTGCCAGTAATCAGGGAGTCAATCAGCCCCAGCATTTT. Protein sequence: CASNQGVNQPQHF.

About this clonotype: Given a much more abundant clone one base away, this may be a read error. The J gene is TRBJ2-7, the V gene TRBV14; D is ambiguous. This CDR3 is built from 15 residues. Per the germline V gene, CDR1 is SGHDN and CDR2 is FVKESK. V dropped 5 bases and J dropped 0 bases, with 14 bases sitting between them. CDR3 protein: CASSADLLSSYEQYF. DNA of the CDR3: TGTGCCAGCAGCGCCGACCTTCTAAGCTCCTACGAGCAGTACTTC.

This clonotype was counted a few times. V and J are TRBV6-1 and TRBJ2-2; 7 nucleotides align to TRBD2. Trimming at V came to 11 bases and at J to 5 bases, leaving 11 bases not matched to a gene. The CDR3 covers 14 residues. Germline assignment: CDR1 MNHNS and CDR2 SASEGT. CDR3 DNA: TGTGCCGGACGGGAAGGGGAGGGGACCGGGGAGCTGTTTTTT. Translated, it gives CAGREGEGTGELFF.

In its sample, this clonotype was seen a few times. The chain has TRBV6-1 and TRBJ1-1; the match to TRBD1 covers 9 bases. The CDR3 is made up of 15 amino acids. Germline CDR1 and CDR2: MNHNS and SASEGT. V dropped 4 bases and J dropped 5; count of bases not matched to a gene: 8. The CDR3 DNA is TGTGCCAGCAGTGGCTCCGGGACAGGGAAAACTGAAGCTTTCTTT. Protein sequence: CASSGSGTGKTEAFF.